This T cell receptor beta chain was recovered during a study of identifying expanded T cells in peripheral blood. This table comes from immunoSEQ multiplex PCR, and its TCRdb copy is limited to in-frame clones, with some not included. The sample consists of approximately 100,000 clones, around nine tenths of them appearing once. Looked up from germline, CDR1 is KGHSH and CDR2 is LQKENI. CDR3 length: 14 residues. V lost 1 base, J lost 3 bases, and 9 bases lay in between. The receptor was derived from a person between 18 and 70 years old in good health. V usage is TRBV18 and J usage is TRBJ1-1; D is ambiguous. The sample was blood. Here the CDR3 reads CASSPQAFDTEAFF. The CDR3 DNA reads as TGTGCCAGCTCACCACAAGCCTTCGACACTGAAGCTTTCTTT. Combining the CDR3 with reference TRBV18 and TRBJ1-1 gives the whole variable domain NAGVMQNPRHLVRRRGQEARLRCSPMKGHSHVYWYRQLPEEGLKFMVYLQKENIIDESGMPKERFSAEFPKEGPSILRIQQVVRGDSAAYFCASSPQAFDTEAFFGQGTRLTVV.